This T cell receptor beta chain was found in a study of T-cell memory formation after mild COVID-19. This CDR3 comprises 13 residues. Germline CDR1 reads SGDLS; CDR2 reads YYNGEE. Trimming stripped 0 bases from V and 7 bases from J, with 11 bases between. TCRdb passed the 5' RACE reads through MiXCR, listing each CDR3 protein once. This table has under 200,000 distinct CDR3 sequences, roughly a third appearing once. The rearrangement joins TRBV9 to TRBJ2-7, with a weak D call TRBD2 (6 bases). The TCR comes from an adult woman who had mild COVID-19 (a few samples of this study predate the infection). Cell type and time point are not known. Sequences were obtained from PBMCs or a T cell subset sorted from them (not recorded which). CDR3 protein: CASSVDPGREQYF. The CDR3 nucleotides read TGTGCCAGCAGCGTAGATCCAGGGAGGGAGCAGTACTTC.